A single sample gave rise to the 6 T cell receptor beta chains below, sequenced in a study of cytomegalovirus exposure and HLA in healthy donors. 13 Jbeta primers and 60 Vbeta primers were used for the PCR. Repertoires were generated with immunoSEQ multiplex PCR, while TCRdb's copy carries only in-frame clones and drops some. The sample records about 200,000 clones, 86% being singletons. Sequencing input: PBMCs. These receptors all stem from a woman in her thirties in good health and CMV-seronegative.

The gene calls are TRBV21-1 and TRBJ1-2. TRBV21-1 is deemed a pseudogene. The CDR3 length is 15 residues. CDR3 nucleotide sequence: TGTGCCAGCAGCCAAGTGGGGGGCGGGGGGTATGGCTACACCTTC. It is translated as CASSQVGGGGYGYTF.

The chain combines TRBV6-5 with TRBJ1-4; D not resolved. The CDR3 is made up of 15 amino acids. The germline gives CDR1 MNHEY, CDR2 SVGAGI. V lost 8 bases and J lost 0, with 13 bases in between. CDR3 sequence reads: CASGYRVATNEKLFF. The CDR3 DNA reads TGTGCCAGCGGATACAGAGTGGCAACTAATGAAAAACTGTTTTTT.

This clone was observed once. The chain uses TRBV29-1 and TRBJ2-1; 8 positions match TRBD2. CDR1 is SQVTM, CDR2 ANQGSEA, per germline. With V trimmed by 3 bases and J by 2 bases, 3 bases remained unmatched. The CDR3 runs to 14 residues. The CDR3 DNA reads as TGCAGCGTTGAGGGACTAGATCCCTACAATGAGCAGTTCTTC. Amino acids: CSVEGLDPYNEQFF.

V is TRBV5-5 and J is TRBJ1-1; D is ambiguous. The CDR3 runs to 14 residues. The germline CDR1 and CDR2 sequences are SGHKS and YYEKEE (reference sequence). V was shortened by 4 bases and J by 1 base, with 11 bases between the two germline ends. The DNA for the CDR3 is TGTGCCAGCAGCGCCTCGTCAGAGAACACTGAAGCTTTCTTT. It specifies CASSASSENTEAFF. The full variable domain, with the rest looked up from reference TRBV5-5 and TRBJ1-1, is DAGVTQSPTHLIKTRGQQVTLRCSPISGHKSVSWYQQVLGQGPQFIFQYYEKEERGRGNFPDRFSARQFPNYSSELNVNALLLGDSALYLCASSASSENTEAFFGQGTRLTVV.

The gene calls are TRBV5-6 and TRBJ2-1, with D possibly being TRBD2 (5 bases). CDR3 length: 13 residues. V shed 4 bases and J shed 8 bases, with 13 bases lying between them. Germline V gene sequence: CDR1 SGHDT, CDR2 YYEEEE. CDR3 protein: CASSRAGHDEQFF. Written as DNA, the CDR3 is TGTGCCAGCAGCCGCGCGGGCCACGATGAGCAGTTCTTC.

This clone was counted a single time. The chain carries TRBV5-1 and TRBJ2-7; maybe TRBD2 (6 bases). Germline values: CDR1 SGHRS, CDR2 YFSETQ. This CDR3 region has 15 residues. V was shortened by 0 bases and J by 7 bases, with 17 bases between the two germline ends. The DNA of the CDR3 is TGCGCCAGCAGCTTGGATGGTAGCGGTTTGGGGGAGCAGTACTTC. Protein product: CASSLDGSGLGEQYF.